A selection of T cell receptor beta chains follows, all from one sample in a study of PD-L1 blockade in urothelial cancer. TCRdb's copy holds only in-frame clones and misses some; the assay was immunoSEQ multiplex PCR. The sample includes about 32,000 clones, 80% to 90% seen only once; the top ten take 30%. The sequences come from PBMCs, collected around atezolizumab (anti-PD-L1) treatment. The receptor source for this set is a man in his 60s with urothelial cancer. Both conserved end residues are part of each CDR3. The order of the fields is V gene, J gene, D gene, clone size, CDR3 protein, CDR3 DNA. A D gene is named only where the DNA matches it firmly. Only part of the rows carry a size: once, few, many, or a class if the clone is expanded.

V: TRBV7-3
J: TRBJ1-2
D: NA
size: few
CDR3: CASSQTSQSGYTF
DNA: TGTGCCAGCAGTCAAACAAGTCAGTCTGGCTACACCTTC

V: TRBV5-6
J: TRBJ2-7
D: NA
size: NA
CDR3: CASSLVRAYEQYF
DNA: TGTGCCAGCAGCTTGGTCAGGGCCTACGAGCAGTACTTC

V: TRBV4-1
J: TRBJ2-1
D: NA
size: NA
CDR3: CASSQDRGNYNEQFF
DNA: TGCGCCAGCAGCCAAGATCGAGGGAACTACAATGAGCAGTTCTTC

V: TRBV11-2
J: TRBJ2-7
D: TRBD2
size: NA
CDR3: CASSWGLAGVTEQYF
DNA: TGTGCCAGCAGCTGGGGACTAGCGGGAGTAACCGAGCAGTACTTC

V: TRBV7-3
J: TRBJ1-1
D: TRBD1
size: NA
CDR3: CASSARAGGHSEAFF
DNA: TGTGCCAGCAGCGCTCGGGCAGGGGGGCATTCAGAAGCTTTCTTT

V: TRBV5-1
J: TRBJ2-7
D: TRBD2
size: NA
CDR3: CASSPQRPGLAYEQYF
DNA: TGCGCCAGCAGCCCTCAGAGGCCGGGACTAGCCTACGAGCAGTACTTC

V: TRBV29-1
J: TRBJ1-2
D: NA
size: NA
CDR3: CSVEDGGGYGYTF
DNA: TGCAGCGTTGAAGATGGGGGGGGCTATGGCTACACCTTC

V: TRBV15
J: TRBJ1-1
D: TRBD1
size: NA
CDR3: CATENRGNTEAFF
DNA: TGTGCCACCGAGAACAGGGGGAACACTGAAGCTTTCTTT

V: TRBV21-1
J: TRBJ1-5
D: NA
size: NA
CDR3: CASSKRKSWYQPQHF
DNA: TGTGCCAGCAGCAAAAGAAAGAGTTGGTATCAGCCCCAGCATTTT

V: TRBV5-1
J: TRBJ2-7
D: NA
size: NA
CDR3: CASSLQGGDYEQYF
DNA: TGCGCCAGCAGCCTGCAAGGGGGGGACTACGAGCAGTACTTC

V: TRBV9
J: TRBJ2-5
D: NA
size: NA
CDR3: CASSPTSRTQETQYF
DNA: TGTGCCAGCAGCCCAACTAGCAGAACCCAAGAGACCCAGTACTTC

V: TRBV5-6
J: TRBJ2-3
D: NA
size: NA
CDR3: CASSRDFSTDTQYF
DNA: TGTGCCAGCAGTAGGGACTTCAGCACAGATACGCAGTATTTT

V: TRBV2
J: TRBJ1-6
D: NA
size: NA
CDR3: CASQSSSLNSPLHF
DNA: TGTGCCAGCCAGTCGTCTAGTTTGAATTCACCCCTCCACTTT

V: TRBV5-4
J: TRBJ2-3
D: NA
size: NA
CDR3: CASSLEIILGFTDTQYF
DNA: TGTGCCAGCAGCTTGGAGATAATCCTGGGCTTCACAGATACGCAGTATTTT

V: TRBV5-1
J: TRBJ1-2
D: TRBD1
size: NA
CDR3: CASRAGTVYGYTF
DNA: TGCGCCAGCAGAGCCGGGACAGTCTATGGCTACACCTTC

V: TRBV6-5
J: TRBJ2-4
D: NA
size: NA
CDR3: CASSSPGRIQYF
DNA: TGTGCCAGCAGTTCCCCTGGGCGCATTCAGTACTTC

V: TRBV6-6
J: TRBJ1-4
D: NA
size: NA
CDR3: CASSSRDNEKLFF
DNA: TGTGCCAGCAGCTCTAGAGATAATGAAAAACTGTTTTTT

V: TRBV4-2
J: TRBJ1-6
D: NA
size: NA
CDR3: CASSQEGTGSHNSPLHF
DNA: TGTGCCAGCAGCCAAGAAGGTACAGGGAGTCATAATTCACCCCTCCACTTT

V: TRBV5-1
J: TRBJ2-2
D: TRBD2
size: NA
CDR3: CASSYLAGGAWDTGELFF
DNA: TGCGCCAGCAGCTACCTAGCGGGAGGAGCCTGGGACACCGGGGAGCTGTTTTTT

V: TRBV5-1
J: TRBJ2-2
D: TRBD1
size: once
CDR3: CASTPGPGQGAGELFF
DNA: TGCGCCAGCACCCCGGGACCGGGACAGGGAGCCGGGGAGCTGTTTTTT

V: TRBV21-1
J: TRBJ1-3
D: NA
size: NA
CDR3: CASRWAAGNTIYF
DNA: NA

V: TRBV28
J: TRBJ2-5
D: NA
size: NA
CDR3: CASLKQGSQTQYF
DNA: TGTGCCAGCCTCAAGCAGGGGAGTCAGACCCAGTACTTC

V: TRBV4-3
J: TRBJ2-2
D: NA
size: medium-sized
CDR3: CASSQEQGITGELFF
DNA: TGCGCCAGCAGCCAAGAACAGGGAATCACCGGGGAGCTGTTTTTT

V: TRBV6-6
J: TRBJ2-2
D: NA
size: few
CDR3: CASSLGARTGELFF
DNA: TGTGCCAGCAGTTTGGGGGCTAGGACCGGGGAGCTGTTTTTT

V: TRBV2
J: TRBJ2-7
D: TRBD1
size: NA
CDR3: CASSNRDRGVYEQYF
DNA: TGTGCCAGCAGCAACCGGGACAGGGGGGTCTACGAGCAGTACTTC

V: TRBV27
J: TRBJ1-5
D: TRBD1
size: once
CDR3: CASRAGTGTNQPQHF
DNA: TGTGCCAGCAGAGCCGGGACAGGGACCAATCAGCCCCAGCATTTT

V: TRBV7-9
J: TRBJ1-1
D: TRBD1
size: NA
CDR3: CASSLDRATEAFF
DNA: TGTGCCAGCAGCTTGGACAGGGCCACTGAAGCTTTCTTT

V: TRBV6-1
J: TRBJ1-1
D: NA
size: NA
CDR3: CASRLDWNTEAFF
DNA: TGTGCCAGCAGGTTAGACTGGAACACTGAAGCTTTCTTT

V: TRBV18
J: TRBJ2-1
D: NA
size: NA
CDR3: CASSLSMGDEQFF
DNA: TGTGCCAGCTCCCTGTCGATGGGCGATGAGCAGTTCTTC

V: TRBV5-1
J: TRBJ2-3
D: TRBD2
size: NA
CDR3: CASSLTSGRADTQYF
DNA: TGCGCCAGCAGCTTAACGAGCGGGAGGGCAGATACGCAGTATTTT

V: TRBV6-5
J: TRBJ1-1
D: TRBD1
size: NA
CDR3: CASSLTGYDTEAFF
DNA: TGTGCCAGCAGCCTGACAGGGTACGACACTGAAGCTTTCTTT

V: TRBV5-4
J: TRBJ2-6
D: NA
size: NA
CDR3: CASSSPRPGANVLTF
DNA: TGTGCCAGCAGCTCTCCCAGGCCTGGGGCCAACGTCCTGACTTTC

V: TRBV19
J: TRBJ1-1
D: NA
size: once
CDR3: CASSTPGRQGNTEAFF
DNA: TGTGCCAGTAGTACGCCGGGGAGGCAGGGGAACACTGAAGCTTTCTTT

V: TRBV2
J: TRBJ2-5
D: TRBD2
size: NA
CDR3: CASSGLAGAQETQYF
DNA: TGTGCCAGCAGTGGGCTAGCGGGGGCCCAAGAGACCCAGTACTTC

V: TRBV5-1
J: TRBJ1-2
D: NA
size: many
CDR3: CASSRHHRNHYGYTF
DNA: TGCGCCAGCAGTCGCCACCACAGGAATCACTATGGCTACACCTTC

V: TRBV5-4
J: TRBJ1-2
D: NA
size: NA
CDR3: CASSQQDYYGYTF
DNA: TGTGCCAGCAGCCAACAGGATTACTATGGCTACACCTTC

V: TRBV19
J: TRBJ2-7
D: TRBD1
size: NA
CDR3: CASGSGQGMTYEQYF
DNA: TGTGCCAGTGGCTCGGGACAGGGGATGACCTACGAGCAGTACTTC

V: TRBV28
J: TRBJ2-1
D: NA
size: NA
CDR3: CASSFGGSSYNEQFF
DNA: TGTGCCAGCAGTTTCGGGGGTAGCTCCTACAATGAGCAGTTCTTC

V: TRBV18
J: TRBJ1-4
D: NA
size: NA
CDR3: CASSPPTGVGKKLFF
DNA: TGTGCCAGCTCACCACCTACAGGTGTCGGAAAAAAACTGTTTTTT

V: TRBV20-1
J: TRBJ2-1
D: NA
size: NA
CDR3: CSASVENEQFF
DNA: TGCAGTGCTAGTGTAGAGAATGAGCAGTTCTTC

V: TRBV5-5
J: TRBJ1-4
D: TRBD1
size: NA
CDR3: CASRPHTGGEIEKLFF
DNA: TGTGCCAGCAGACCTCATACAGGGGGCGAGATCGAAAAACTGTTTTTT

V: TRBV10-3
J: TRBJ1-3
D: TRBD1
size: NA
CDR3: CAISDGTGSGNTIYF
DNA: TGTGCCATCAGTGACGGGACAGGCTCTGGAAACACCATATATTTT

V: TRBV5-4
J: TRBJ1-1
D: TRBD1
size: NA
CDR3: CASSFLDRVNTEAFF
DNA: TGTGCCAGCAGCTTCCTAGACAGGGTGAACACTGAAGCTTTCTTT

V: TRBV14
J: TRBJ2-3
D: TRBD1
size: NA
CDR3: CASSQYPGQGLWDTQYF
DNA: TGTGCCAGCAGCCAATATCCGGGACAGGGGCTCTGGGATACGCAGTATTTT

V: TRBV29-1
J: TRBJ2-5
D: NA
size: NA
CDR3: CSVQGGVRVTQYF
DNA: TGCAGCGTCCAGGGTGGGGTCAGAGTGACCCAGTACTTC

V: TRBV11-2
J: TRBJ1-4
D: NA
size: NA
CDR3: CASSFSGDNEKLFF
DNA: TGTGCCAGCAGCTTTTCAGGGGATAATGAAAAACTGTTTTTT

V: TRBV5-1
J: TRBJ1-1
D: TRBD1
size: NA
CDR3: CASSLSVGGQTEAFF
DNA: TGCGCCAGCAGCTTGAGTGTCGGGGGACAGACTGAAGCTTTCTTT

V: TRBV6-5
J: TRBJ2-7
D: TRBD1
size: NA
CDR3: CASSPRDRVGNEQYF
DNA: TGTGCCAGCAGCCCCCGGGACAGGGTAGGGAACGAGCAGTACTTC

V: TRBV6-5
J: TRBJ1-2
D: NA
size: NA
CDR3: CASSYSQGGYGYTF
DNA: TGTGCCAGCAGTTACTCCCAGGGAGGCTATGGCTACACCTTC

V: TRBV29-1
J: TRBJ2-1
D: TRBD2
size: NA
CDR3: CSASAGTKNNEQFF
DNA: TGCAGCGCATCGGCGGGGACTAAAAACAATGAGCAGTTCTTC

V: TRBV30
J: TRBJ1-3
D: NA
size: NA
CDR3: CAWRSGFGLATSGNTIYF
DNA: TGTGCCTGGAGAAGCGGTTTTGGACTGGCCACCTCTGGAAACACCATATATTTT

V: TRBV6-5
J: TRBJ1-1
D: NA
size: many
CDR3: CASSYSKIRATEAFF
DNA: TGTGCCAGCAGTTACTCGAAAATAAGAGCCACTGAAGCTTTCTTT

V: TRBV9
J: TRBJ2-5
D: TRBD2
size: NA
CDR3: CASSVGGLAPGETQYF
DNA: TGTGCCAGCAGCGTAGGGGGACTAGCGCCGGGGGAGACCCAGTACTTC

V: TRBV5-1
J: TRBJ1-4
D: NA
size: NA
CDR3: CASSQEQGSYGEKLFF
DNA: TGCGCCAGCAGCCAAGAACAGGGTAGCTATGGTGAAAAACTGTTTTTT

V: TRBV5-1
J: TRBJ1-1
D: NA
size: NA
CDR3: CASSPGVALNTEAFF
DNA: TGCGCCAGCAGCCCCGGGGTGGCCCTAAACACTGAAGCTTTCTTT

V: TRBV2
J: TRBJ1-3
D: NA
size: NA
CDR3: CASSLTGSGNTIYF
DNA: TGTGCCAGCAGTTTGACAGGCTCTGGAAACACCATATATTTT